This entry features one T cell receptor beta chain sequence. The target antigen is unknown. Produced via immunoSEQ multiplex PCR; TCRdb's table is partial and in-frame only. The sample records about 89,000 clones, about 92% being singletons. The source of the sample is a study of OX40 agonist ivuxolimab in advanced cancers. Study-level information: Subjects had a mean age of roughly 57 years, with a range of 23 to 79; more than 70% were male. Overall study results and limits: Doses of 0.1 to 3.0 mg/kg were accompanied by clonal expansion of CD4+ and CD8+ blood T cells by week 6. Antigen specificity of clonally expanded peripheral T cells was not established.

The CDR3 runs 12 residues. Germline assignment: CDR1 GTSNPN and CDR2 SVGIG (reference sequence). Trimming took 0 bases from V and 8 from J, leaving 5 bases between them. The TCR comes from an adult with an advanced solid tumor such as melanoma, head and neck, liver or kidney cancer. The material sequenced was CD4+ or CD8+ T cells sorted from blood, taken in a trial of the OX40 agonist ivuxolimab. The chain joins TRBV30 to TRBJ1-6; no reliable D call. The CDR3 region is CAWSVSYSPLHF. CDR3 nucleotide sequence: TGTGCCTGGAGTGTGAGCTATTCACCCCTCCACTTT.